This T cell receptor (beta chain) comes out of a study of blood T cells in healthy people across ages. The use of a sample-barcoded 5' primer and a J-beta primer mix characterized a second PCR of 7 to 11 cycles. Tags on each cDNA molecule came from a template-switch adaptor with 12 random nucleotides. Individual samples furnished no less than 3 million CDR3-containing paired-end reads apiece. MiXCR, run by TCRdb on the 5' RACE reads, gives a single entry per CDR3 protein. This sample has over 500,000 distinct CDR3 sequences, with over 40% found just once. Whole-study findings and limits: Naive T cell percentage showed a strong correlation with TCR beta diversity. No one knew whether donors had CMV, which possibly confounded expanded clonotype changes.

Worth noting for this clonotype: The antigen is not known. This may arise from a read error, as a much more abundant clone is one base away.

The sequencing sample was made of blood. The source is an elderly woman in good health.

The CDR3 loop is CASSQVAVSSYKEQFF. CDR3 nucleotide sequence: TGCGCCAGCAGCCAAGTGGCAGTAAGCTCCTACAAGGAGCAGTTCTTC. This chain uses TRBV4-1 with TRBJ2-1; D is ambiguous. Germline V lookup: CDR1 MGHRA, CDR2 YSYEKL. This CDR3 is 16 amino acids long.